These 18 T cell receptor beta chains came from one sample sequenced in a study of human T cells and chemical hapten exposure. The time point: pre-sensitization, week 0. Treatment indicated: therapeutic diphenylcyclopropenone sensitization with weekly scalp DPC. TCRdb reanalysed the RACE reads using MiXCR and keeps one entry per CDR3 protein. The profile shows around 60,000 distinct CDR3 sequences, about 7% of them singletons. Material: whole blood, obtained in connection with sensitization to the hapten diphenylcyclopropenone (DPC). These receptor sequences come from a woman under 40 with alopecia areata. Some clones in this sample may be carry-over from other donors' samples.

This clonotype was observed many times. The J gene is TRBJ1-5, the V gene TRBV7-9; 7 bases are a match to TRBD1. After removal of 5 bases from V and 7 bases from J, the junction contained 17 bases not matched to a gene. CDR1 is SEHNR, CDR2 FQNEAQ, per germline (reference sequence). The CDR3 loop spans 17 amino acids. CDR3 protein: CASSAQGQGVSRQPQHF. CDR3 DNA: TGTGCCAGCAGCGCACAGGGCCAGGGGGTGAGTCGACAGCCCCAGCATTTT.

This chain uses TRBV12-3 or TRBV12-4 with TRBJ2-7; 7 nucleotides match TRBD1. V was pared by 1 base and J by 13 bases, with 10 bases of the junction left unmatched. The CDR3 sequence is 13 residues long. The chain's CDR3 is CASSLDRGHLVYF. CDR3 DNA: TGTGCCAGCAGTTTAGACAGGGGCCACCTCGTATACTTC.

This clonotype was picked up a small number of times. The V gene is TRBV7-6, the J gene TRBJ1-1; 7 bases line up with TRBD1. The CDR3 is made up of 16 amino acids. Germline assignment: CDR1 SGHVS and CDR2 FNYEAQ. After removal of 5 bases from V and 0 bases from J, the junction contained 9 bases not matched to a gene. The CDR3 DNA is TGTGCCAGCAGCCCACCCGGGACAGTAATGAACACTGAAGCTTTCTTT. Translation gives CASSPPGTVMNTEAFF.

V is TRBV19 and J is TRBJ2-7; 9 nucleotides align to TRBD2. V shed 7 bases, J shed 0 bases, and the junction held 7 bases outside the gene matches. Germline values: CDR1 LNHDA, CDR2 SQIVND (reference sequence). The CDR3 has 15 amino acids. CDR3 in amino acids: CASTASSGGSYEQYF. DNA of the CDR3: TGTGCCAGTACCGCTAGTAGCGGGGGCTCCTACGAGCAGTACTTC.

The chain carries TRBV29-1 and TRBJ1-2; 7 bases align to TRBD1. The J segment lost 6 bases and the V segment lost 8 bases, leaving 9 bases of the junction unmatched. The CDR3 has 12 residues. Germline loops: CDR1 SQVTM, CDR2 ANQGSEA. The CDR3 nucleotides are TGCAGCCTTGGGACAGCTTTCGATGGCTACACCTTC. Amino acids: CSLGTAFDGYTF.

This clonotype showed up many times. This chain uses TRBV20-1 with TRBJ1-4; D is perhaps TRBD1 (5 bases). Germline V gives CDR1 DFQATT, CDR2 SNEGSKA (reference sequence). Trimming removed 5 bases from V and 8 bases from J, with 15 bases in between. This CDR3 comprises 13 residues. CDR3 loop: CSAPLGVGEKLFF. In nucleotides, the CDR3 is TGCAGTGCTCCCTTGGGGGTCGGCGAAAAACTGTTTTTT.

This clonotype has a count of ten or more. The chain carries TRBV18 and TRBJ1-1; 7 bases are shared with TRBD1. The germline V gene encodes CDR1 KGHSH and CDR2 LQKENI. CDR3 length: 15 amino acids. V gave up 2 bases and J gave up 0 bases; unmatched junction bases: 3. CDR3 nucleotides: TGTGCCAGCTCACCATCCGGGACAGTGAACACTGAAGCTTTCTTT. Translated, it gives CASSPSGTVNTEAFF.

This clonotype came up many times. This chain uses TRBV18 with TRBJ2-7; D is ambiguous. The germline V and J ends were trimmed by 2 bases and 0 bases, with 11 bases remaining between them. The CDR3 runs 15 residues. Germline values: CDR1 KGHSH, CDR2 LQKENI. The CDR3 reads CASSPVIGPSYEQYF. The DNA for the CDR3 is TGTGCCAGCTCACCAGTGATAGGGCCCTCCTACGAGCAGTACTTC.

This clonotype was counted a few times. The CDR3 region is CAWSKGASGNTIYF. CDR3 bases: TGTGCCTGGAGTAAAGGGGCGTCTGGAAACACCATATATTTT. The V and J genes are TRBV30 and TRBJ1-3; a weak D match, TRBD1 (5 bases). This CDR3 contains 14 residues. V lost 2 bases, J lost 1 base, and 9 bases lay in between. Germline V gene data show CDR1 as GTSNPN and CDR2 as SVGIG (reference sequence).

This clonotype was seen more than once but under ten times. This chain uses TRBV29-1 with TRBJ2-2, with D possibly TRBD1 on 6 matching bases. The CDR3 loop spans 16 amino acids. Between the trimmed V and J ends, which lost 5 bases and 4 bases, there was a span of 20 bases. The V gene's germline CDR1 is SQVTM and CDR2 ANQGSEA. CDR3 bases: TGCAGCGTTTCCCTACAGGGTAAAGCCCCCACCGGGGAGCTGTTTTTT. This encodes CSVSLQGKAPTGELFF.

This chain uses TRBV6-1 with TRBJ2-2, with unresolved D. V was trimmed by 6 bases and J by 2 bases, leaving 10 bases between them. Per germline, CDR1 MNHNS and CDR2 SASEGT. The CDR3 runs to 14 residues. The CDR3 DNA sequence: TGTGCCAGCAGCGCGGCGTACAACACCGGGGAGCTGTTTTTT. It specifies CASSAAYNTGELFF.

This clonotype was observed many times. The V and J genes are TRBV12-5 and TRBJ2-3; D call uncertain. The germline V gene encodes CDR1 LGHNT and CDR2 FRNRAP. V lost 2 bases and J 0 bases, leaving 3 bases between the germline ends. The CDR3 totals 13 residues. CDR3 DNA sequence: TGTGCTAGTGGTTTGTCTAGCACAGATACGCAGTATTTT. Its protein product is CASGLSSTDTQYF.

This clonotype was picked up many times. V and J are TRBV25-1 and TRBJ2-3; D is perhaps TRBD2 (6 bases). In germline, CDR1 is MGHDK, CDR2 SYGVNS. Trimming removed 2 bases from V and 0 bases from J, with 9 bases in between. This CDR3 has 15 amino acids. The CDR3 protein is CASSEAGYSTDTQYF. In DNA form, the CDR3 reads TGTGCCAGCAGTGAAGCGGGGTATAGCACAGATACGCAGTATTTT.

This clonotype occurred many times. The chain combines TRBV5-6 with TRBJ2-4; the D is unclear. Germline CDR1 and CDR2: SGHDT and YYEEEE. With 1 base removed from V and 0 bases from J, the gap between germline ends came to 8 bases. The CDR3 totals 15 residues. The CDR3 bases are TGTGCCAGCAGCTTGCTAGAGCTAGCCAAAAACATTCAGTACTTC. As protein: CASSLLELAKNIQYF.

This clonotype was seen repeatedly, ten times or more. The chain links TRBV19 to TRBJ2-7; D ambiguous. The germline V and J ends were trimmed by 11 bases and 2 bases, with 16 bases remaining between them. Per the germline V gene, CDR1 is LNHDA and CDR2 is SQIVND (reference sequence). The CDR3 contains 13 residues. The DNA for the CDR3 is TGTGCCTTCTGCCCGGACGGCGCCTACGAGCAGTACTTC. This sequence encodes CAFCPDGAYEQYF.

This clonotype came up many times. V is TRBV5-1 and J is TRBJ2-1, with D perhaps being TRBD1 or TRBD2 (5 bases each). Per germline, CDR1 SGHRS and CDR2 YFSETQ. The germline V and J ends were trimmed by 4 bases and 10 bases, with 12 bases remaining between them. The CDR3 spans 12 residues. CDR3 region: CASSTSGTEQFF. In DNA, the CDR3 is TGCGCCAGCAGCACCTCCGGGACGGAGCAGTTCTTC.

The chain has TRBV15 and TRBJ1-3, with 8 bases fitting TRBD1. The CDR3 is made up of 14 amino acids. Germline V gene lookup returns CDR1 LNHNV and CDR2 YYDKDF (reference sequence). V lost 8 bases, J lost 4 bases, and 7 bases stayed unmatched. The CDR3, as DNA: TGTGCCACCGGTAGACAGGGGTTGGGAAACACCATATATTTT. Encoded protein: CATGRQGLGNTIYF.

The table lists this clonotype with many counts. This rearrangement joins TRBV2 to TRBJ1-5; no clear D. V gave up 3 bases and J gave up 0 bases, with 12 bases separating them. The CDR3 totals 16 residues. Germline-derived CDR1 and CDR2 are SNHLY and FYNNEI. The CDR3 sequence: CASSDEGRYSNQPQHF. In DNA form, the CDR3 reads TGTGCCAGCAGTGACGAGGGCAGATATAGCAATCAGCCCCAGCATTTT.